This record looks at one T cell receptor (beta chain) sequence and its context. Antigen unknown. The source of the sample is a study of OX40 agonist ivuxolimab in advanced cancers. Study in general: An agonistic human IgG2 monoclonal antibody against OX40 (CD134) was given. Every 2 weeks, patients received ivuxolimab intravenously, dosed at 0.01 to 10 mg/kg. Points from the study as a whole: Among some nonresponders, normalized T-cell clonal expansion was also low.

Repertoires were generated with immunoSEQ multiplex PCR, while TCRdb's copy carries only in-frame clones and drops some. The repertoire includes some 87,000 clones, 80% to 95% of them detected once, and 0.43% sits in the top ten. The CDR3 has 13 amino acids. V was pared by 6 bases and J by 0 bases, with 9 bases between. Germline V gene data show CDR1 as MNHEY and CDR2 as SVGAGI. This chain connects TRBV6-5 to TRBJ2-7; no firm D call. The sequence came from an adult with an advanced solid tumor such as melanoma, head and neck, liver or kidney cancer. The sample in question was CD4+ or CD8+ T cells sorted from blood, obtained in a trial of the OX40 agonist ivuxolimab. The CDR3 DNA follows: TGTGCCAGCAGCCGCCCCCTCTCCTACGAGCAGTACTTC. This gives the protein CASSRPLSYEQYF.